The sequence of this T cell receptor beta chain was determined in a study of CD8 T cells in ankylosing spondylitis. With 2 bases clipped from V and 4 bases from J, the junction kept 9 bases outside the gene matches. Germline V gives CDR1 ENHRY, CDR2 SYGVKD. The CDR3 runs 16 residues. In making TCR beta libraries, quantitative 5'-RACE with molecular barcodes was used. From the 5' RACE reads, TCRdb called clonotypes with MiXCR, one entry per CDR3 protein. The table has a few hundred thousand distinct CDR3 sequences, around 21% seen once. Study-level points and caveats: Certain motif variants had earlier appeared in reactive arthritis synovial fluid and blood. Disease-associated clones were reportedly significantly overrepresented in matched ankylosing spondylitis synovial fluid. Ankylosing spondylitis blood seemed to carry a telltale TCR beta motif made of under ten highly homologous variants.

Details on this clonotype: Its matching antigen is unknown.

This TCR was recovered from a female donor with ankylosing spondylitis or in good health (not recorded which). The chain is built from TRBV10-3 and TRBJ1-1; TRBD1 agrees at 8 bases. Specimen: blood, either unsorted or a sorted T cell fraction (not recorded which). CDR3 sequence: CAISEAEDRDGTEAFF. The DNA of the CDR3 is TGTGCCATCAGTGAGGCCGAGGACAGGGATGGCACTGAAGCTTTCTTT.